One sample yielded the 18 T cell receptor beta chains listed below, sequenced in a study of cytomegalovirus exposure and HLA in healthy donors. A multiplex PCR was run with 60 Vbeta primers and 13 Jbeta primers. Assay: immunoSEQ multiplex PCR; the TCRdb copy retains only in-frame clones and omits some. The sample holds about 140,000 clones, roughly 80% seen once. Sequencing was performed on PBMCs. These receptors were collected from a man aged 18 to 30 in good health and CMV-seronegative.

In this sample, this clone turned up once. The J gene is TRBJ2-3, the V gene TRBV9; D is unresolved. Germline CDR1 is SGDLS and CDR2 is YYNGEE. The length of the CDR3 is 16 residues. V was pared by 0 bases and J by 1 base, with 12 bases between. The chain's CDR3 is CASSVGHHGGTDTQYF. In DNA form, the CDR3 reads TGTGCCAGCAGCGTAGGCCACCATGGAGGCACAGATACGCAGTATTTT.

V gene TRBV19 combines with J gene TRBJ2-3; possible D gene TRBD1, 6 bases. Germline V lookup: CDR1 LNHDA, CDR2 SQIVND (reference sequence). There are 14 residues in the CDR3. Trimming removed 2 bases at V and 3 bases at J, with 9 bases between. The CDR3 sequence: CASSIWQGTDTQYF. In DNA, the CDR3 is TGTGCCAGTAGTATATGGCAGGGGACAGATACGCAGTATTTT.

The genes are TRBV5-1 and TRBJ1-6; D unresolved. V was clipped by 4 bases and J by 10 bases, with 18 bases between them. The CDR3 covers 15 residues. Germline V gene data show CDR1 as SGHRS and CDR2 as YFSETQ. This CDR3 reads CASSMDGPPNSPLHF. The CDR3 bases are TGCGCCAGCAGCATGGACGGTCCCCCGAACTCACCCCTCCACTTT.

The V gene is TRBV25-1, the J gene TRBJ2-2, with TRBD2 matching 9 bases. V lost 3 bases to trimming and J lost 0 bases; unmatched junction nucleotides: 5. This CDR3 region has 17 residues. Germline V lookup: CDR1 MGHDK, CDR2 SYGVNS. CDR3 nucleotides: TGTGCCAGCAGTGATTTGCTAGCGGGGCCGAACACCGGGGAGCTGTTTTTT. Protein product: CASSDLLAGPNTGELFF.

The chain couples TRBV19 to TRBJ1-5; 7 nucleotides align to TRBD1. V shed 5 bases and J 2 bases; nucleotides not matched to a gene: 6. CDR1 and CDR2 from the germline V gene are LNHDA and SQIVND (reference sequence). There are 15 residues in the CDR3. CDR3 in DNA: TGTGCCAGTAGTGAGACAGGGATCGGCAATCAGCCCCAGCATTTT. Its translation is CASSETGIGNQPQHF.

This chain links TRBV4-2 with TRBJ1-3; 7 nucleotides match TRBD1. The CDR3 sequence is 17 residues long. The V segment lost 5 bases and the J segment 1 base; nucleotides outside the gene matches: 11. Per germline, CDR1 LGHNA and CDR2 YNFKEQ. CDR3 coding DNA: TGTGCCAGCAGCGTCCAGACAGGGACGGTTTCTGGAAACACCATATATTTT. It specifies CASSVQTGTVSGNTIYF.

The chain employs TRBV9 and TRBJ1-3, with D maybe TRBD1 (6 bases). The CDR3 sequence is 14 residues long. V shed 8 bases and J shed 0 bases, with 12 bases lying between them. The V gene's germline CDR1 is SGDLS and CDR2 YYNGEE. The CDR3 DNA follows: TGTGCCAGTCGGGGAGGGGGCTCTGGAAACACCATATATTTT. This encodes CASRGGGSGNTIYF.

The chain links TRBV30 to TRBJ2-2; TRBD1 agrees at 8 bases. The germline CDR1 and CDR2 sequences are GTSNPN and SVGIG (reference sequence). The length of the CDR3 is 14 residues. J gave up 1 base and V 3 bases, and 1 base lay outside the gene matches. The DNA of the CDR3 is TGTGCCTGGAGCGGGACAGGGAACACCGGGGAGCTGTTTTTT. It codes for CAWSGTGNTGELFF.

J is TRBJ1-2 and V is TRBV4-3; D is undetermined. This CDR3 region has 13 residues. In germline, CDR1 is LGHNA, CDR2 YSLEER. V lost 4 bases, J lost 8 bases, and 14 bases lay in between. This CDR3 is CASSPEVTGGYTF. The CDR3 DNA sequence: TGCGCCAGCAGCCCCGAGGTGACGGGAGGCTACACCTTC.

CDR3 sequence: CSVRGAGHPPVGYGYTF. The CDR3 region has the DNA TGCAGCGTTCGCGGAGCAGGACACCCACCTGTGGGATATGGCTACACCTTC. The chain combines TRBV29-1 with TRBJ1-2, with D possibly TRBD1 on 5 matching bases. Trimming took 5 bases from V and 5 from J, leaving 27 bases between them. This CDR3 spans 17 amino acids. Germline-derived CDR1 and CDR2 are SQVTM and ANQGSEA.

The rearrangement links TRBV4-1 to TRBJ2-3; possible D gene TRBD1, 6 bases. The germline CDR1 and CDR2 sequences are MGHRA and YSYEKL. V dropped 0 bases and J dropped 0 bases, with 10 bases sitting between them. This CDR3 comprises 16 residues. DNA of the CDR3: TGCGCCAGCAGCCAAGATCGAGACAGGAGCACAGATACGCAGTATTTT. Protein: CASSQDRDRSTDTQYF.

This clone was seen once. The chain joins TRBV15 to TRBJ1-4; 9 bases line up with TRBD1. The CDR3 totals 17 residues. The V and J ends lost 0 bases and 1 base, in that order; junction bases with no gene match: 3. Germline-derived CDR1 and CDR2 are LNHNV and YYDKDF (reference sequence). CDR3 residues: CATSRDWTGETNEKLFF. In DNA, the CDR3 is TGTGCCACCAGCAGAGATTGGACAGGGGAAACTAATGAAAAACTGTTTTTT.

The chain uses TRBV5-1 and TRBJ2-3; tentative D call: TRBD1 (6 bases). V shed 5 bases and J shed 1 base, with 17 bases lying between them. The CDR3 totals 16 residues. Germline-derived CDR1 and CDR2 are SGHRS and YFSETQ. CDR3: CASSKTGGGGTDTQYF. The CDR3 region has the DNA TGCGCCAGCAGTAAAACAGGTGGGGGCGGCACAGATACGCAGTATTTT.

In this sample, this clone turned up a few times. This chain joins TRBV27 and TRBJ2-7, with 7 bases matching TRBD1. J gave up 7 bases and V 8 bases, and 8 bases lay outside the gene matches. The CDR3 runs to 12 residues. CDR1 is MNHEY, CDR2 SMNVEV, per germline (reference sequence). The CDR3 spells CASRKPGGEQYF. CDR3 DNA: TGTGCCAGCCGCAAACCAGGGGGAGAGCAGTACTTC.

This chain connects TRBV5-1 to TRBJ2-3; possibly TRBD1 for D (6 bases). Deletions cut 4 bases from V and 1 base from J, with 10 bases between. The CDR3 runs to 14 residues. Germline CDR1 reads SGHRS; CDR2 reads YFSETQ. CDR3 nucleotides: TGCGCCAGCAGCCGCAGGACAGGCACAGATACGCAGTATTTT. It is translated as CASSRRTGTDTQYF.

The CDR3 nucleotides read TGTGCCAGCAGTTACTCGACAGCACACACTGAAGCTTTCTTT. The encoded protein is CASSYSTAHTEAFF. The genes are TRBV6-5 and TRBJ1-1; perhaps TRBD1 as D (5 bases). Trimming took off 0 bases at V and 3 bases at J, with 8 bases between the two ends. This CDR3 spans 14 amino acids. Per the germline V gene, CDR1 is MNHEY and CDR2 is SVGAGI.

DNA of the CDR3: TGTGCCAGCAGTTTAGTGGGGGGAGAGACCCAGTACTTC. As protein: CASSLVGGETQYF. The rearrangement links TRBV27 to TRBJ2-5; perhaps TRBD2 as D (6 bases). The CDR3 is 13 residues long. Trimming removed 2 bases at V and 4 bases at J, with 8 bases between. Germline values: CDR1 MNHEY, CDR2 SMNVEV (reference sequence).

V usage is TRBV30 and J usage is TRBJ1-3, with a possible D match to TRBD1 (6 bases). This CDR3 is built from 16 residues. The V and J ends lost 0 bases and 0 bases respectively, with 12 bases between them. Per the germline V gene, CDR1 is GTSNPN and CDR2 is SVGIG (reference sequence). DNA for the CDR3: TGTGCCTGGAGTGTACAGGGTTGGCGCTCTGGAAACACCATATATTTT. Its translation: CAWSVQGWRSGNTIYF.